These 31 T cell receptor beta chains share one sample of origin, sequenced in a study of patients and donors after allogeneic stem cell transplantation. One entry per CDR3 protein, called by TCRdb with MiXCR from the RT-PCR reads. There are hundreds of thousands of distinct CDR3 sequences in the sample; roughly 17% occur only once, and 7% to 7.5% lies in the top ten. Input material: blood, either unsorted or a sorted T cell fraction (not recorded which). The receptors shown here come from a human donor who was either an allogeneic HSCT recipient or a stem cell or donor lymphocyte infusion donor (not recorded which). It is not recorded whose cells these are; they may come from a transplant donor.

In this sample, this clonotype turned up many times. CDR3 residues: CASILRTEGDSPLHF. The CDR3 DNA is TGTGCCAGCATCCTCCGGACAGAAGGCGATTCACCCCTCCACTTT. V gene TRBV12-3 or TRBV12-4 combines with J gene TRBJ1-6, with D maybe TRBD1 (6 bases). Trimming removed 7 bases at V and 8 bases at J, with 18 bases between. The CDR3 is 15 residues long.

This clonotype was seen a few times. V is TRBV10-3 and J is TRBJ2-3, with 14 nucleotides matching TRBD2. The CDR3 contains 17 residues. V was pared by 6 bases and J by 0 bases, with 5 bases of the junction left unmatched. Germline assignment: CDR1 ENHRY and CDR2 SYGVKD. This chain's CDR3 is CAIRRTSGGQSTDTQYF. The CDR3 region has the DNA TGTGCCATCAGACGGACTAGCGGGGGGCAAAGCACAGATACGCAGTATTTT.

This clonotype appeared many times. Its ends do not fully match the called genes, so a read error is possible. In nucleotides, the CDR3 is TGTGCTAGCAGCCCCCGGGCGAACACCGGGGAGCTGTTTTTT. Its translation is CASSPRANTGELFF. The chain carries TRBV7-7 and TRBJ2-2, with D unclear. CDR3 length: 14 amino acids. CDR1 is SSHAT and CDR2 is FNYEAQ in the germline V gene (reference sequence).

In its sample, this clonotype was seen a few times. The chain is built from TRBV12-3 or TRBV12-4 and TRBJ2-4; D is uncertain. CDR3 length: 17 amino acids. V lost 1 base to trimming and J lost 1 base, with 14 bases between them. The CDR3 DNA reads as TGTGCCAGCAGTTTAGGTCCGGCCCTTGGGGCCAAAAACATTCAGTACTTC. This translates into CASSLGPALGAKNIQYF.

This clonotype occurred a few times. The genes are TRBV20-1 and TRBJ2-6; 8 positions match TRBD2. V was pared by 6 bases and J by 4 bases, with 11 bases of the junction left unmatched. The CDR3 contains 16 residues. Germline lookup yields CDR1 DFQATT and CDR2 SNEGSKA (reference sequence). CDR3 sequence reads: CSARRGGRSGANVLTF. The CDR3, as DNA: TGCAGTGCCAGACGGGGGGGCCGTTCGGGGGCCAACGTCCTGACTTTC.

This clonotype has a handful of counts. The genes are TRBV3-1 and TRBJ1-2; 10 bases map to TRBD1. V trimming: 4 bases; J trimming: 6 bases; junction bases outside the gene matches: 5. CDR3 length equals 14 residues. CDR1 LGHDT and CDR2 YNNKEL come from the germline V gene (reference sequence). The CDR3 sequence is CASSPRTGGNGYTF. Here the CDR3 DNA reads TGTGCCAGCAGCCCCCGGACAGGGGGAAATGGCTACACCTTC.

This clonotype turned up a few times. The V call is TRBV7-6, the J call TRBJ2-3, with 8 bases that match TRBD2. This CDR3 is built from 14 residues. Looked up from germline, CDR1 is SGHVS and CDR2 is FNYEAQ. V trimming: 3 bases; J trimming: 6 bases; junction bases outside the gene matches: 5. DNA for the CDR3: TGTGCCAGCAGCTTGGGGACTAGTTTTGATACGCAGTATTTT. Translating gives CASSLGTSFDTQYF.

The rearrangement uses TRBV7-2 and TRBJ2-1; 12 bases are shared with TRBD1. CDR1 is SGHTA, CDR2 FQGNSA, per germline. CDR3 length: 15 amino acids. V shed 6 bases and J 15 bases; nucleotides not matched to a gene: 15. The CDR3: CASSRLGQGAFFSFF. CDR3 sequence (DNA): TGTGCCAGCAGTCGACTGGGACAGGGGGCGTTTTTCTCGTTCTTC.

V and J are TRBV12-3 or TRBV12-4 and TRBJ1-4, with 7 positions matching TRBD1. V shed 7 bases and J 5 bases; nucleotides not matched to a gene: 7. There are 14 residues in the CDR3. The CDR3 nucleotides are TGTGCCAGCACTCAGGGGGAGTGGAATGAAAAACTGTTTTTT. Protein product: CASTQGEWNEKLFF.

This clonotype was detected a few times. The V gene is TRBV10-3, the J gene TRBJ1-6; tentative D call: TRBD1 (6 bases). The ends were cut back, 11 bases at V and 7 bases at J, with 12 bases in the middle. This CDR3 contains 12 residues. Germline-derived CDR1 and CDR2 are ENHRY and SYGVKD. The CDR3 sequence: CAVTTGNSPLHF. The CDR3 nucleotides are TGTGCCGTGACTACAGGGAATTCACCCCTCCACTTT.

This clonotype was recorded a few times. The gene calls are TRBV2 and TRBJ2-3, with TRBD2 matching over 8 bases. Germline values: CDR1 SNHLY, CDR2 FYNNEI. V trimming: 11 bases; J trimming: 5 bases; junction bases outside the gene matches: 9. CDR3 size: 13 residues. As DNA, the CDR3 is TGTGCCCATCCGGGGGGGCAAAAAGATACGCAGTATTTT. It specifies CAHPGGQKDTQYF.

This clonotype was seen a handful of times. V gene TRBV11-3 combines with J gene TRBJ2-1, with D perhaps matching TRBD1 (6 bases). This CDR3 comprises 15 residues. Germline CDR1 reads SGHNT; CDR2 reads YENEEA. The V gene lost 6 bases and the J gene lost 7 bases, with 19 bases spanning the gap. CDR3 amino acids: CASRSQGPLGNEQFF. The DNA of the CDR3 is TGTGCCAGCAGATCTCAGGGGCCTTTAGGGAATGAGCAGTTCTTC.

V usage is TRBV20-1 and J usage is TRBJ2-7; TRBD1 matches 8 bases. In germline, CDR1 is DFQATT, CDR2 SNEGSKA (reference sequence). CDR3 length: 13 amino acids. V was clipped by 3 bases and J by 3 bases; unmatched bases: 4. For the CDR3, the DNA is TGCAGTGCTAGCCAAACAGGGGGCTACGAGCAGTACTTC. Its protein is CSASQTGGYEQYF.

The V gene is TRBV28, the J gene TRBJ1-6, with no clear D. Germline CDR1 reads MDHEN; CDR2 reads SYDVKM. The CDR3 covers 16 residues. V was pared by 5 bases and J by 10 bases, with 21 bases between. The DNA for the CDR3 is TGTGCCAGCAGTGGGGATACAGCCCTAATATTGTCACCCCTCCACTTT. The encoded protein is CASSGDTALILSPLHF.

This clonotype was detected only a few times. The chain recombines TRBV27 with TRBJ2-6, with D possibly being TRBD1 (6 bases). The V end was cut by 5 bases, the J end by 0 bases, with 11 bases between. The germline gives CDR1 MNHEY, CDR2 SMNVEV (reference sequence). The CDR3 has 16 residues. CDR3 sequence (DNA): TGTGCCAGCAGTACACAGGGACCCTCTGGGGCCAACGTCCTGACTTTC. Translated: CASSTQGPSGANVLTF.

The chain uses TRBV20-1 and TRBJ2-3, with 10 bases fitting TRBD1. Germline V gene sequence: CDR1 DFQATT, CDR2 SNEGSKA (reference sequence). V was pared by 4 bases and J by 5 bases, with 3 bases of the junction left unmatched. This CDR3 has 13 amino acids. This chain's CDR3 is CSAIGQGGDTQYF. The DNA for the CDR3 is TGCAGTGCTATAGGACAGGGGGGAGATACGCAGTATTTT.

Only a few counts were recorded for this clonotype. The chain is built from TRBV5-1 and TRBJ1-1; D perhaps matches TRBD1 (6 bases). The V gene lost 0 bases and the J gene lost 0 bases, with 18 bases spanning the gap. Germline V lookup: CDR1 SGHRS, CDR2 YFSETQ. The length of the CDR3 is 18 residues. The chain's CDR3 is CASSLVYRTEEMNTEAFF. CDR3 nucleotides: TGCGCCAGCAGCTTGGTGTACCGGACAGAAGAAATGAACACTGAAGCTTTCTTT. The entire variable domain, with the rest obtained from reference TRBV5-1 and TRBJ1-1, is as follows: KAGVTQTPRYLIKTRGQQVTLSCSPISGHRSVSWYQQTPGQGLQFLFEYFSETQRNKGNFPGRFSGRQFSNSRSEMNVSTLELGDSALYLCASSLVYRTEEMNTEAFFGQGTRLTVV.

This clonotype has more than one count but fewer than ten. The rearrangement joins TRBV5-1 to TRBJ2-5, with 9 bases identical to TRBD2. The V and J ends lost 0 bases and 7 bases, in that order; junction bases with no gene match: 13. Looked up from germline, CDR1 is SGHRS and CDR2 is YFSETQ. The CDR3 consists of 17 residues. The CDR3 spells CASSLGASGILLGTQYF. The CDR3, as DNA: TGCGCCAGCAGCTTGGGTGCTAGCGGGATACTGTTGGGGACCCAGTACTTC.

The rearrangement uses TRBV12-3 or TRBV12-4 and TRBJ2-5; the match to TRBD1 covers 9 bases. J was trimmed by 2 bases and V by 0 bases; bases with no gene match: 10. This CDR3 is 18 amino acids long. The CDR3 region is CASSLADVHDRGQETQYF. The CDR3 DNA reads TGTGCCAGCAGTTTAGCCGATGTTCACGACAGGGGGCAAGAGACCCAGTACTTC.

This clonotype was counted a few times. The chain carries TRBV6-5 and TRBJ1-2; 7 bases match TRBD1. The V and J ends lost 4 bases and 3 bases, in that order; junction bases with no gene match: 5. Germline V CDR1 and CDR2: MNHEY, SVGAGI. CDR3 length: 14 residues. CDR3 DNA sequence: TGTGCCAGCAGTTCCACCGGGACAGACTATGGCTACACCTTC. Residues: CASSSTGTDYGYTF.

There are a few counts of this clonotype. V and J are TRBV5-1 and TRBJ2-7; 10 positions agree with TRBD1. J lost 5 bases, V lost 4 bases, and 15 bases had no gene match. Germline assignment: CDR1 SGHRS and CDR2 YFSETQ. The CDR3 sequence is 17 residues long. CDR3 nucleotides: TGCGCCAGCAGCCCCTTCCCGACCGGGACAGGGGTCCACGAGCAGTACTTC. Translation gives CASSPFPTGTGVHEQYF.

This clonotype showed up just a few times. The rearrangement links TRBV29-1 to TRBJ2-5, with D possibly TRBD1 on 5 matching bases. The CDR3 length is 11 residues. CDR1 SQVTM and CDR2 ANQGSEA come from the germline V gene. V was cut by 6 bases and J by 3 bases, with 8 bases left in between. CDR3 bases: TGCAGCGTCGTGACAGAAGAGACCCAGTACTTC. It is translated as CSVVTEETQYF.

Concerning this clonotype itself: This may stem from a read error, because a much larger clone lies one nucleotide away. The V gene is TRBV18, the J gene TRBJ2-2; D uncertain. Trimming removed 2 bases at V and 4 bases at J, with 5 bases between. Germline V lookup: CDR1 KGHSH, CDR2 LQKENI. This CDR3 has 13 residues. The CDR3 sequence is CASSPKITGELFF. The CDR3 region has the DNA TGTGCCAGCTCACCAAAAATCACCGGGGAGCTGTTTTTT.

This clonotype was detected ten times or more. V usage is TRBV29-1 and J usage is TRBJ1-6; D perhaps matches TRBD1 (5 bases). V was shortened by 7 bases and J by 5 bases, with 18 bases between the two germline ends. CDR3 length: 15 amino acids. CDR1 and CDR2 (germline): SQVTM, ANQGSEA. DNA for the CDR3: TGCAGCGCCCGTGAGGGGCTGAGTCATAATTCACCCCTCCACTTT. Amino acid sequence: CSAREGLSHNSPLHF.

This chain joins TRBV3-1 and TRBJ1-2, with D tentatively TRBD1 (6 bases). V gave up 0 bases and J gave up 0 bases, with 14 bases separating them. Germline assignment: CDR1 LGHDT and CDR2 YNNKEL (reference sequence). The length of the CDR3 is 17 residues. The DNA for the CDR3 is TGTGCCAGCAGCCAAGAGAGTGGAGGGGGAGCTAACTATGGCTACACCTTC. Protein: CASSQESGGGANYGYTF.

This clonotype was observed many times. Written as DNA, the CDR3 is TGTGCCAGCAGCTTAGGTGGGAGTAGGACAGATACGCAGTATTTT. This gives the protein CASSLGGSRTDTQYF. The V gene is TRBV7-2, the J gene TRBJ2-3, with D maybe TRBD2 (5 bases). This CDR3 spans 15 amino acids. Trimming pared 1 base from V and 3 bases from J, leaving 11 bases between. Germline V CDR1 and CDR2: SGHTA, FQGNSA. Complete variable domain (other parts from reference TRBV7-2 and TRBJ2-3): GAGVSQSPSNKVTEKGKDVELRCDPISGHTALYWYRQSLGQGLEFLIYFQGNSAPDKSGLPSDRFSAERTGGSVSTLTIQRTQQEDSAVYLCASSLGGSRTDTQYFGPGTRLTVL.

There are many counts of this clonotype. The rearrangement joins TRBV4-1 to TRBJ1-5, with D uncertain. Germline V gives CDR1 MGHRA, CDR2 YSYEKL. V was cut by 1 base and J by 0 bases, with 13 bases left in between. This CDR3 has 17 amino acids. The CDR3 reads CASSQGFIIISNQPQHF. The CDR3 nucleotides read TGCGCCAGCAGCCAAGGTTTTATTATCATTAGCAATCAGCCCCAGCATTTT.

This clonotype was detected a few times. The chain joins TRBV12-5 to TRBJ1-1; no clear D gene. V shed 0 bases and J shed 0 bases, with 11 bases lying between them. Looked up from germline, CDR1 is LGHNT and CDR2 is FRNRAP. The CDR3 sequence is 16 residues long. CDR3 amino acids: CASGLVGGTMNTEAFF. The CDR3 DNA sequence: TGTGCTAGTGGTTTGGTAGGTGGTACAATGAACACTGAAGCTTTCTTT. Using reference TRBV12-5 and TRBJ1-1 for the parts outside the CDR3, the full variable domain is DARVTQTPRHKVTEMGQEVTMRCQPILGHNTVFWYRQTMMQGLELLAYFRNRAPLDDSGMPKDRFSAEMPDATLATLKIQPSEPRDSAVYFCASGLVGGTMNTEAFFGQGTRLTVV.

V is TRBV4-3 and J is TRBJ2-2; D not resolved. The germline gives CDR1 LGHNA, CDR2 YSLEER. Trimming pared 4 bases from V and 2 bases from J, leaving 17 bases between. This CDR3 contains 17 residues. CDR3 in amino acids: CASSPKGLLLNTGELFF. The CDR3 DNA follows: TGCGCCAGCAGCCCTAAAGGTCTTCTATTAAACACCGGGGAGCTGTTTTTT.

This clonotype was detected ten times or more. V and J are TRBV30 and TRBJ1-2, with no clear D. The germline V gene has CDR1 GTSNPN and CDR2 SVGIG (reference sequence). The CDR3 covers 14 residues. V lost 2 bases, J lost 2 bases, and 12 bases lay in between. The CDR3 region has the DNA TGTGCCTGGAGTAATAGGCAGACAAACTATGGCTACACCTTC. This gives the protein CAWSNRQTNYGYTF.

J is TRBJ2-7 and V is TRBV5-1; 9 bases match TRBD1. The germline CDR1 and CDR2 sequences are SGHRS and YFSETQ. This CDR3 is built from 15 residues. The V segment lost 2 bases and the J segment 5 bases; nucleotides outside the gene matches: 8. The CDR3 sequence is CASSLTGQGINEQYF. CDR3 DNA sequence: TGCGCCAGCAGCTTAACGGGACAGGGAATCAACGAGCAGTACTTC.